This T cell receptor beta chain originates from a study of technical replicates of blood from a few donors. Trimming took off 4 bases at V and 7 bases at J, with 10 bases between the two ends. CDR1 MGHRA and CDR2 YSYEKL come from the germline V gene. The length of the CDR3 is 12 residues. Here immunoSEQ multiplex PCR was the method, and the copy in TCRdb shows in-frame clones only, minus some. The sample includes more than 80,000 clones, about 94% of them seen just once. The sample consisted of T cells isolated from PBMCs. The receptor's source is a human donor in good health. The chain couples TRBV4-1 to TRBJ2-5, with unresolved D. The CDR3 DNA reads TGCGCCAGCAGCCTATCTCTAGGGACCCAGTACTTC. It yields the protein CASSLSLGTQYF.